This T cell receptor (beta chain) came from a study of CD8 T cells in Susac syndrome. Broader study findings: The study recognized that the number of individuals in its TCR sequencing and HLA analysis was relatively small.

The authors sequenced TCR beta from blood CD8+ and CD4+ T cells. TEMRA cells underwent FACS enrichment and CD8+ and CD4+ T cells underwent negative isolation. As regards this clonotype: Its specificity is not known.

V was trimmed by 5 bases and J by 9 bases, leaving 23 bases between them. This CDR3 region has 16 residues. CDR1 and CDR2 from the germline V gene are ENHRY and SYGVKD. It was with random hexamers that roughly 0.45 to 1 ug RNA was reverse transcribed. immunoSEQ multiplex PCR amplified TCR beta CDR3 across 54 Vbeta, 13 Jbeta. TCRdb called the immunoSEQ multiplex PCR reads again in MiXCR, with one record for every CDR3 protein. Of 80,000 or so distinct CDR3 sequences listed, around 94% are singletons. The sample comprised CD8+ T cells from PBMCs. The genes are TRBV10-3 and TRBJ2-1; weak D call: TRBD2 (6 bases). The TCR sequence derives from a human donor in good health. The CDR3 loop reads CAISLPGDIPPAEQFF. The CDR3 DNA reads TGTGCCATCAGTCTTCCGGGAGACATTCCCCCTGCTGAGCAGTTCTTC.